One sample yielded the 5 T cell receptor beta chains listed below, sequenced in a study of PD-L1 blockade in urothelial cancer. Described time point: pretreatment peripheral blood. Libraries were prepared by immunoSEQ multiplex PCR; TCRdb keeps only in-frame clonotypes and omits some of them. The data contain about 87,000 clones, 84% of them singletons. Sample: PBMCs, taken around atezolizumab (anti-PD-L1) treatment. Receptor source: a man in his 60s with urothelial cancer.

The chain joins TRBV4-2 to TRBJ1-1; D possibly corresponds to TRBD1 (6 bases). The germline CDR1 and CDR2 sequences are LGHNA and YNFKEQ. V lost 3 bases and J 8 bases, leaving 13 bases between the germline ends. CDR3 size: 13 residues. The CDR3 loop reads CASSQGEDREAFF. CDR3 coding DNA: TGTGCCAGCAGCCAGGGGGAAGACAGGGAAGCTTTCTTT.

The J gene is TRBJ2-1, the V gene TRBV6-1, with D maybe TRBD1 (7 bases). The V gene's germline CDR1 is MNHNS and CDR2 SASEGT. The CDR3 consists of 14 residues. Trimming pared 8 bases from V and 8 bases from J, leaving 19 bases between. The CDR3 here is CASRTTGPGDEQFF. The CDR3 nucleotides read TGTGCCAGCCGGACGACAGGGCCGGGAGATGAGCAGTTCTTC.

The chain recombines TRBV19 with TRBJ1-2, with 7 bases aligning to TRBD1. The germline V gene has CDR1 LNHDA and CDR2 SQIVND (reference sequence). J was trimmed by 4 bases and V by 5 bases; bases with no gene match: 4. This CDR3 has 13 amino acids. CDR3 protein: CASSSHRGYGYTF. In DNA, the CDR3 is TGTGCCAGTAGTTCACACAGGGGCTATGGCTACACCTTC.

The rearrangement joins TRBV5-6 to TRBJ2-5; 9 bases line up with TRBD2. The V gene's germline CDR1 is SGHDT and CDR2 YYEEEE. This CDR3 is built from 15 residues. V shed 3 bases, J shed 3 bases, and the junction held 6 bases outside the gene matches. The CDR3 DNA is TGTGCCAGCAGCTCAAGCGGGAGGCACGAAGAGACCCAGTACTTC. This sequence encodes CASSSSGRHEETQYF.

V usage is TRBV18 and J usage is TRBJ2-7; D possibly corresponds to TRBD1 (5 bases). Trimming took off 0 bases at V and 2 bases at J, with 8 bases between the two ends. In germline, CDR1 is KGHSH, CDR2 LQKENI. CDR3 length equals 14 residues. CDR3: CASSPPGRTYEQYF. The CDR3, as DNA: TGTGCCAGCTCACCACCGGGGCGGACCTACGAGCAGTACTTC.